A selection of T cell receptor beta chains follows, all from one sample in a study of spatial heterogeneity in lung cancer. In TCRdb, the 5' RACE reads were re-called with MiXCR into one record per CDR3 protein. The repertoire consists of about 10,000 distinct CDR3 sequences, with roughly 3.8% occurring once and the leading ten covering over 6.5%. The material was normal lung tissue next to the tumor, obtained at surgery. The receptors derive from a male donor with early-stage non-small cell lung cancer. CDR3s include the opening cysteine and the closing phenylalanine or tryptophan. Fields, in order: V gene, CDR3 protein.

v_gene: TRBV5-1
CDR3aa: CASSPYGENTEAFF

v_gene: TRBV13
CDR3aa: CASSTLAGSSYNEQFF

v_gene: TRBV12-3/TRBV12-4
CDR3aa: CASSRQGSSSYNSPLHF

v_gene: TRBV3-1
CDR3aa: CASSPEQTSGVHTQYF

v_gene: TRBV7-8
CDR3aa: CASSAEVRNQPQHF

v_gene: TRBV29-1
CDR3aa: CSVGGPGQKTQDTQYF

v_gene: TRBV6-5
CDR3aa: CASRGGTAIYNEQFF

v_gene: TRBV20-1
CDR3aa: CSARDNGNGGSGNTIYF

v_gene: TRBV19
CDR3aa: CASSRTSGRAETQYF

v_gene: TRBV7-9
CDR3aa: CASSPGDSANEKLFF

v_gene: TRBV20-1
CDR3aa: CSARKFGTGDEKLFF

v_gene: TRBV29-1
CDR3aa: CSAEGDIMNTEAFF

v_gene: TRBV3-1
CDR3aa: CASSQDRDRQQYF

v_gene: TRBV28
CDR3aa: CASSRRDRGQEAFF

v_gene: TRBV29-1
CDR3aa: CGATTDTQYF

v_gene: TRBV6-2/TRBV6-3
CDR3aa: CASRKPGLGPGANVLTF

v_gene: TRBV6-2/TRBV6-3
CDR3aa: CASSIIREQFF